Below, one T cell receptor (beta chain) is given with its context. Its matching antigen is unknown. This specimen comes from a study of T-cell reconstitution after alpha-beta-depleted transplantation in children. Study results and limitations: Newly generated T cells supplied most T-cell counts and diversity one year post-transplant.

This CDR3 comprises 13 residues. Germline values: CDR1 SEHNR, CDR2 FQNEAQ (reference sequence). The V gene lost 1 base and the J gene lost 8 bases, with 11 bases spanning the gap. The authors prepared the TCRbeta library with unique molecular identifiers. In TCRdb, the PCR reads were re-called with MiXCR into one record per CDR3 protein. The data contain fewer than 550,000 distinct CDR3 sequences, 9.5% to 12% of them singletons. The sequence came from a female patient aged 2 to 10 who had a stem cell transplant for aplastic anemia, so the T cells may come from the graft donor. Sample: PBMCs, mostly from graft donor cells, taken 180 days after TCRalphabeta/CD19-depleted stem cell transplant. The chain uses TRBV7-9 and TRBJ1-1; D gene ambiguous. For the CDR3, the DNA is TGTGCCAGCAGCTTAGGCGGTAAGGTAGAAGCTTTCTTT. Its translation is CASSLGGKVEAFF.